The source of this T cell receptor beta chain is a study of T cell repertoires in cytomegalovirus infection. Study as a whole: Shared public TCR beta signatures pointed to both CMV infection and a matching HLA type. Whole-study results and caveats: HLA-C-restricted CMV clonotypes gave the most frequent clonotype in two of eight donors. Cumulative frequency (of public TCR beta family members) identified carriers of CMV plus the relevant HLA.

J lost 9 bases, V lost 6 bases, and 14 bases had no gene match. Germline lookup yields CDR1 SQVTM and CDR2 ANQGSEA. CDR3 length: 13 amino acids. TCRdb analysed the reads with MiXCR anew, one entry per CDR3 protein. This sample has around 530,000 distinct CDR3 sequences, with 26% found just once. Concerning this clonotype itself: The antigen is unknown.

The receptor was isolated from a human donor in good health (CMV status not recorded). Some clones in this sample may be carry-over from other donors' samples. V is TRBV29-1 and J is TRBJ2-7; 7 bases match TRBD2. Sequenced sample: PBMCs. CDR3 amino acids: CSVGGTVGYGQYV. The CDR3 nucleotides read TGCAGCGTCGGGGGGACGGTGGGTTATGGGCAGTACGTC.